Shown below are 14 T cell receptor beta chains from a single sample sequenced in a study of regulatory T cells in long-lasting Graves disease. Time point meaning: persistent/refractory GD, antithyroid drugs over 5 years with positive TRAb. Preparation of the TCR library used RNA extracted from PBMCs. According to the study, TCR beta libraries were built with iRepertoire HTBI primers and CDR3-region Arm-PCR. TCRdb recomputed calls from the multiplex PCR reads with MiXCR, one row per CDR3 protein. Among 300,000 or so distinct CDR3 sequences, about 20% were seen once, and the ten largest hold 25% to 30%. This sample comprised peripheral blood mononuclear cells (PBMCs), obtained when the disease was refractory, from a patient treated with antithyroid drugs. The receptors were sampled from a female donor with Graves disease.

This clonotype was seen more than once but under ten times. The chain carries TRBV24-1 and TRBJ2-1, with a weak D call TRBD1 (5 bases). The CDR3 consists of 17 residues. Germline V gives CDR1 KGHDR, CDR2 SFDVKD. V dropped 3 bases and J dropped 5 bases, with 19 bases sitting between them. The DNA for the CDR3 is TGTGCCACCAGTGATCCCCGGACCCAGGGTTGGGACAATGAGCAGTTCTTC. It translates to CATSDPRTQGWDNEQFF.

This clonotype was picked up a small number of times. The CDR3 spells CSVRTGNSYEQYF. The CDR3 DNA reads as TGCAGCGTCCGGACAGGCAATTCCTACGAGCAGTACTTC. V and J are TRBV29-1 and TRBJ2-7, with 7 bases aligning to TRBD1. The trim removed 6 bases at V and 1 base at J, leaving 6 bases unmatched. The CDR3 extends over 13 amino acids. CDR1 and CDR2 from the germline V gene are SQVTM and ANQGSEA.

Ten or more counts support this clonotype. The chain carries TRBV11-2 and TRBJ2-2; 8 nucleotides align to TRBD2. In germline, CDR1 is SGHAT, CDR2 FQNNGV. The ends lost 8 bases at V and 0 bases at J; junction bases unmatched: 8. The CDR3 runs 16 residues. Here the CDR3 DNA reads TGTGCCAGCCGGAGAGCGGGAGCCGCGAACACCGGGGAGCTGTTTTTT. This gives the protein CASRRAGAANTGELFF.

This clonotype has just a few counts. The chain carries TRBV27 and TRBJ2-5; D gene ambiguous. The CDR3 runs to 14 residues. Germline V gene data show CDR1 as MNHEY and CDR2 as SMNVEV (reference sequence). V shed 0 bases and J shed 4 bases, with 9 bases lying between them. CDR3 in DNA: TGTGCCAGCAGTTTATCCCCGCTGGCAGAGACCCAGTACTTC. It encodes CASSLSPLAETQYF.

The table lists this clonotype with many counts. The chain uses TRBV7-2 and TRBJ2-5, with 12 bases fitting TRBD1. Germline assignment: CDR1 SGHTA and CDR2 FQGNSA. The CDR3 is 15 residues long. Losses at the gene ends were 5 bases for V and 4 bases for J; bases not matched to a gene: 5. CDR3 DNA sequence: TGTGCCAGCAGCCCGGGACAGGGGGCGCGAGAGACCCAGTACTTC. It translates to CASSPGQGARETQYF. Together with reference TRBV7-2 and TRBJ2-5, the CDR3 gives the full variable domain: GAGVSQSPSNKVTEKGKDVELRCDPISGHTALYWYRQSLGQGLEFLIYFQGNSAPDKSGLPSDRFSAERTGGSVSTLTIQRTQQEDSAVYLCASSPGQGARETQYFGPGTRLLVL.

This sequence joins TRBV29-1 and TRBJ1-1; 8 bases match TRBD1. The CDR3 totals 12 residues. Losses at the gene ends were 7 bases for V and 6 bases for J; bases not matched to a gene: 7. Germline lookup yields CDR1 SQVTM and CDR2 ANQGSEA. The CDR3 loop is CSGGTTGAEAFF. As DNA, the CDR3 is TGCAGCGGCGGAACGACAGGGGCTGAAGCTTTCTTT.

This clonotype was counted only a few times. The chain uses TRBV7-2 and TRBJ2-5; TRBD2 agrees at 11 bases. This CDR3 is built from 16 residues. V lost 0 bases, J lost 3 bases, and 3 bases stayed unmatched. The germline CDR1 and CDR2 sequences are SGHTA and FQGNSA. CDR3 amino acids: CASSLALAGGKETQYF. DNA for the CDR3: TGTGCCAGCAGCTTAGCGTTAGCGGGGGGGAAAGAGACCCAGTACTTC.

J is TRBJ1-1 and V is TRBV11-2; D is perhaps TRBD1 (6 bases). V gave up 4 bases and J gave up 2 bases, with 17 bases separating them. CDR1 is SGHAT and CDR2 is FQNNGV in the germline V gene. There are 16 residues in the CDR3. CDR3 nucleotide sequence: TGTGCCAGCAGCTCATTCGGGGGAGGGGGAAACACTGAAGCTTTCTTT. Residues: CASSSFGGGGNTEAFF. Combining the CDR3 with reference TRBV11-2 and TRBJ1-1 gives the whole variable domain EAGVAQSPRYKIIEKRQSVAFWCNPISGHATLYWYQQILGQGPKLLIQFQNNGVVDDSQLPKDRFSAERLKGVDSTLKIQPAKLEDSAVYLCASSSFGGGGNTEAFFGQGTRLTVV.

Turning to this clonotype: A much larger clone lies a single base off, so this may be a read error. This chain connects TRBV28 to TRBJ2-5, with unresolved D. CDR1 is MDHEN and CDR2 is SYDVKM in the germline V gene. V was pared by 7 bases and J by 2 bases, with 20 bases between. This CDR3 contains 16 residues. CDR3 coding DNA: TGTGCCAGCAAAAGGCGGAAAGGTCTGGGGCAAGAGACCCAGTACTTC. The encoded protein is CASKRRKGLGQETQYF.

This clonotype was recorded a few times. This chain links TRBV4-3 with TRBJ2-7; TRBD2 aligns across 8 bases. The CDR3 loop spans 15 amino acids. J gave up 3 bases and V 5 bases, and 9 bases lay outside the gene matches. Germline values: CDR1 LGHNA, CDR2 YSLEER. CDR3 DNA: TGCGCCAGCAGCACGAGAGCGGGGGCCCGCTACGAGCAGTACTTC. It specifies CASSTRAGARYEQYF.

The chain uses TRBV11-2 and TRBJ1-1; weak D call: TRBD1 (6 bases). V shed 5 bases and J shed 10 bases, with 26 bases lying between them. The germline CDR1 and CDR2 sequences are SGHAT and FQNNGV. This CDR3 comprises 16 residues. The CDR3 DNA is TGTGCCAGCAGCCCCCTATCTCGGTCCAGGGGTATAGGAGCTTTCTTT. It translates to CASSPLSRSRGIGAFF.

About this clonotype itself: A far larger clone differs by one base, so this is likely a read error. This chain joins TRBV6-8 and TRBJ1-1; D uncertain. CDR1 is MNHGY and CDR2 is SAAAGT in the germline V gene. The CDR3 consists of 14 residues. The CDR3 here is CASSLTSAAAEASF. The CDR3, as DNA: TGTGCCAGCAGCTTAACCTCCGCCGCGGCTGAAGCTTCCTTT.

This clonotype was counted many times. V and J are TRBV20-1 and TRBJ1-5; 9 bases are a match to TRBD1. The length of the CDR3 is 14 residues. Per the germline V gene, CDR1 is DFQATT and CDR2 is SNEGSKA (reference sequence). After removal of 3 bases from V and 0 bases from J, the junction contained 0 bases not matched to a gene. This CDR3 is CSARGQGSNQPQHF. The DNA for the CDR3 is TGCAGTGCTAGGGGACAGGGTAGCAATCAGCCCCAGCATTTT.

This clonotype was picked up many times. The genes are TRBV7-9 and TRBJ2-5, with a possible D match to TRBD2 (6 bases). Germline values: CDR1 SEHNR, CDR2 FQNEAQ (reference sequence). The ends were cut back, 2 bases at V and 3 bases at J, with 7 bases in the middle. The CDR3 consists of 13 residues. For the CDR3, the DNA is TGTGCCAGCAGCTTAACTAGCAAAGAGACCCAGTACTTC. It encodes CASSLTSKETQYF.